Listed below are T cell receptor beta chains from one sample, sequenced in a study of cytomegalovirus exposure and HLA in healthy donors. Assay used: immunoSEQ multiplex PCR; TCRdb lists only in-frame clones, some missing. The sample includes more than 150,000 clones, approximately 80% of them seen just once. Sequencing was performed on PBMCs. Receptors originate from a woman in her fifties or sixties in good health and CMV-seropositive. The CDR3 runs from the conserved cysteine through the conserved F or W. D genes are given only for firm matches. Not all rows give a size; the values are once, few, many and, for expanded clones, a class.

d_call: TRBD1
v_call: TRBV15
clone_size: -
j_call: TRBJ1-5
cdr3_aa: CATSRGRTGRSNQPQHF
cdr3_nt: TGTGCCACCAGCAGGGGGAGGACAGGGAGAAGCAATCAGCCCCAGCATTTT

d_call: -
v_call: TRBV7-2
clone_size: -
j_call: TRBJ2-5
cdr3_aa: CASSLQGGQETQYF
cdr3_nt: TGTGCCAGCAGCTTACAGGGCGGTCAAGAGACCCAGTACTTC

d_call: -
v_call: TRBV19
clone_size: -
j_call: TRBJ2-1
cdr3_aa: CASSINGRLYNEQFF
cdr3_nt: TGTGCCAGTAGTATCAACGGACGACTATACAATGAGCAGTTCTTC

d_call: -
v_call: TRBV10-1
clone_size: -
j_call: TRBJ1-1
cdr3_aa: CASSGQQGTEAFF
cdr3_nt: TGCGCCAGCAGTGGGCAACAGGGTACTGAAGCTTTCTTT

d_call: TRBD1
v_call: TRBV2
clone_size: -
j_call: TRBJ2-7
cdr3_aa: CASRGTGGSEQYF
cdr3_nt: TGTGCCAGCAGAGGGACAGGAGGTTCCGAGCAGTACTTC

d_call: -
v_call: TRBV7-9
clone_size: once
j_call: TRBJ2-3
cdr3_aa: CASSLAGQGSDTQYF
cdr3_nt: TGTGCCAGCAGCTTAGCAGGGCAGGGTTCAGATACGCAGTATTTT

d_call: TRBD1
v_call: TRBV5-4
clone_size: -
j_call: TRBJ1-3
cdr3_aa: CASSSETGSLYSGNTIYF
cdr3_nt: TGTGCCAGCAGCTCTGAGACAGGGTCCCTGTACTCTGGAAACACCATATATTTT

d_call: TRBD2
v_call: TRBV4-3
clone_size: -
j_call: TRBJ2-3
cdr3_aa: CASSTRGTSTDTQYF
cdr3_nt: TGCGCCAGCAGCACGCGGGGGACCAGCACAGATACGCAGTATTTT

d_call: -
v_call: TRBV7-2
clone_size: -
j_call: TRBJ2-1
cdr3_aa: CASSLAGALEQFF
cdr3_nt: TGTGCCAGCAGCTTAGCGGGGGCCCTAGAGCAGTTCTTC

d_call: TRBD1
v_call: TRBV7-9
clone_size: -
j_call: TRBJ2-1
cdr3_aa: CASSLDLDRVSEQFF
cdr3_nt: TGTGCCAGCAGCTTAGACTTGGACAGGGTGAGTGAGCAGTTCTTC

d_call: -
v_call: TRBV6-5
clone_size: -
j_call: TRBJ1-3
cdr3_aa: CASSYDWNTIYF
cdr3_nt: TGTGCCAGCAGTTATGACTGGAACACCATATATTTT

d_call: TRBD1
v_call: TRBV10-3
clone_size: once
j_call: TRBJ2-7
cdr3_aa: CAISESTTGGSYEQYF
cdr3_nt: TGTGCCATCAGTGAGTCAACAACAGGGGGCTCCTACGAGCAGTACTTC

d_call: -
v_call: TRBV11-3
clone_size: -
j_call: TRBJ2-3
cdr3_aa: CASSEQGETDTQYF
cdr3_nt: TGTGCCAGCAGCGAACAGGGAGAAACAGATACGCAGTATTTT

d_call: TRBD1
v_call: TRBV19
clone_size: -
j_call: TRBJ1-1
cdr3_aa: CASSIDHGRQGEAFF
cdr3_nt: TGTGCCAGTAGTATAGATCACGGCCGACAGGGTGAAGCTTTCTTT

d_call: TRBD1
v_call: TRBV6-5
clone_size: -
j_call: TRBJ2-7
cdr3_aa: CASSDRENPEQYF
cdr3_nt: TGTGCCAGCAGCGACAGGGAAAACCCCGAGCAGTACTTC

d_call: -
v_call: TRBV5-1
clone_size: once
j_call: TRBJ1-5
cdr3_aa: CASSPEGDSNQPQHF
cdr3_nt: TGCGCCAGCAGCCCGGAGGGAGATAGCAATCAGCCCCAGCATTTT

d_call: -
v_call: TRBV4-3
clone_size: -
j_call: TRBJ1-2
cdr3_aa: CASSQDTQGTSINGYTF
cdr3_nt: TGCGCCAGCAGCCAAGATACTCAGGGTACGTCGATTAACGGCTACACCTTC

d_call: -
v_call: TRBV6-5
clone_size: -
j_call: TRBJ1-5
cdr3_aa: CASSDRGGSSPQHF
cdr3_nt: TGTGCCAGCAGTGATAGGGGGGGCTCATCGCCCCAGCATTTT

d_call: TRBD2
v_call: TRBV9
clone_size: -
j_call: TRBJ2-4
cdr3_aa: CASSAGVKNIQHF
cdr3_nt: TGTGCCAGCTCAGCGGGGGTTAAAAACATTCAGCACTTC